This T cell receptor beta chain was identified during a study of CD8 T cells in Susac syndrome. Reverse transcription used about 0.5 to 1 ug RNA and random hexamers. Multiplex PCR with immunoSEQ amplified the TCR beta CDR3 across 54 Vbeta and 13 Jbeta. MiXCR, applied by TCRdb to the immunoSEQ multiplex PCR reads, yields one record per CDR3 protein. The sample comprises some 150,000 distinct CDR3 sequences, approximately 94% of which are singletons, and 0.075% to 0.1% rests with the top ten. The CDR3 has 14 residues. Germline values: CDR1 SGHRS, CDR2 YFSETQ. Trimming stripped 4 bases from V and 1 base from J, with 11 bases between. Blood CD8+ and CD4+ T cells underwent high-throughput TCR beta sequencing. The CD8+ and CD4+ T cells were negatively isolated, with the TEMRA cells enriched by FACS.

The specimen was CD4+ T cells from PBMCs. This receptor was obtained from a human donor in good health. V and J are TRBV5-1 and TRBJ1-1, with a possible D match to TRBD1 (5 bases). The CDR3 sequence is CASSGYRGNTEAFF. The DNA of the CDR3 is TGCGCCAGCAGCGGGTATAGGGGGAACACTGAAGCTTTCTTT.